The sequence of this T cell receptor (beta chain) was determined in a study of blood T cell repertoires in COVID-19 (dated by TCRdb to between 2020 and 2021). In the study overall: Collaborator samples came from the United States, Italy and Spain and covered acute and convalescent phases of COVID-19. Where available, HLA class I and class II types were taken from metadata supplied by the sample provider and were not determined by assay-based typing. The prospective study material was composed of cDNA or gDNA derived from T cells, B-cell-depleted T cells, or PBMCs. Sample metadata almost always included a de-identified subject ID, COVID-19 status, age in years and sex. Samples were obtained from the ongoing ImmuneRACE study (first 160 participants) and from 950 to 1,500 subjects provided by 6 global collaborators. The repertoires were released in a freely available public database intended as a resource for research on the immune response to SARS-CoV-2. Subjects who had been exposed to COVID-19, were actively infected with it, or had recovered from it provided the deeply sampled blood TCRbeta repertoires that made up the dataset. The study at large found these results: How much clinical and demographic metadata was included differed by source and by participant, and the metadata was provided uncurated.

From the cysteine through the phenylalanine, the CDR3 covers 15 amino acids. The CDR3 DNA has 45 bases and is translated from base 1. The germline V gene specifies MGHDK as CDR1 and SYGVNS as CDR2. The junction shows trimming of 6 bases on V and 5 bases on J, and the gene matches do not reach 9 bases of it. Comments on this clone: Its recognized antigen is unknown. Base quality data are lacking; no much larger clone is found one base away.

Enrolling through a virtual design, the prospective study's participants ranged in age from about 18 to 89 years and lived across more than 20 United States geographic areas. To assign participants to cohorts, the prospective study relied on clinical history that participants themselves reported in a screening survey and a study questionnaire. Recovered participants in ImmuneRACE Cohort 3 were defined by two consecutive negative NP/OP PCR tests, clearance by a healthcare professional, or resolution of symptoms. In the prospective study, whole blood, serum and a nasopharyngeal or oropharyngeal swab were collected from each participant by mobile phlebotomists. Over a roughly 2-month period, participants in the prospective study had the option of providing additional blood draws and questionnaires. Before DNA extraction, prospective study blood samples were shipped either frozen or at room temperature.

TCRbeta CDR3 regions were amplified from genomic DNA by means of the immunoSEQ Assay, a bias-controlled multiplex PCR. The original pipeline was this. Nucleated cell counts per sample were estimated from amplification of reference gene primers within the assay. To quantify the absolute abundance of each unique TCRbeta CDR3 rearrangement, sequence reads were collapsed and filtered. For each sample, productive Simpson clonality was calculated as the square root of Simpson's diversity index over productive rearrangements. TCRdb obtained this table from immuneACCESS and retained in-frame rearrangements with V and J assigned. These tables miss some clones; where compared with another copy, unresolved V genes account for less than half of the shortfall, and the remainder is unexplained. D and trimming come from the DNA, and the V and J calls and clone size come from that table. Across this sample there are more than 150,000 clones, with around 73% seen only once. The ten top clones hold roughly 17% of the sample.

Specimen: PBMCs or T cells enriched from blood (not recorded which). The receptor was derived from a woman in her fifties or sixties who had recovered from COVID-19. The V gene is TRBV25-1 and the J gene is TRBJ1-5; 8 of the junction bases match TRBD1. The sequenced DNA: TGTGCCAGCAGAAACGACAGGGGCCGCGATCAGCCCCAGCATTTT. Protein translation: CASRNDRGRDQPQHF.